This T cell receptor beta chain came from a study of blood T cells in healthy people across ages. Whole-study results and caveats: Strongly correlated with naive T cell percentage was TCR beta diversity.

Through a sample-barcoded 5' primer and a J-beta primer mix, a second PCR was run for about 6 to 12 cycles. All cDNA molecules were each tagged by a template-switch adaptor with 12 random nucleotides. TCRdb itself ran the 5' RACE reads through MiXCR, one entry per CDR3 protein. The sample includes hundreds of thousands of distinct CDR3 sequences, roughly 44% of them seen just once. The V gene end was trimmed by 4 bases and the J gene end by 6 bases; junction bases not matched to a gene: 12. The length of the CDR3 is 16 residues. The germline gives CDR1 SGHDN, CDR2 FVKESK. This clonotype has just a few counts. The target antigen is unknown. Donors were systemically healthy Caucasian individuals from Russia aged roughly 6 to 100 years.

Input material: blood. The receptor was isolated from a man aged 55 to 70 in good health. The chain uses TRBV14 and TRBJ2-7; 10 bases line up with TRBD2. The CDR3 bases are TGTGCCAGCAGCCGCACAGGCGAACTAGCGGGATCCGAGCAGTACTTC. This translates into CASSRTGELAGSEQYF.